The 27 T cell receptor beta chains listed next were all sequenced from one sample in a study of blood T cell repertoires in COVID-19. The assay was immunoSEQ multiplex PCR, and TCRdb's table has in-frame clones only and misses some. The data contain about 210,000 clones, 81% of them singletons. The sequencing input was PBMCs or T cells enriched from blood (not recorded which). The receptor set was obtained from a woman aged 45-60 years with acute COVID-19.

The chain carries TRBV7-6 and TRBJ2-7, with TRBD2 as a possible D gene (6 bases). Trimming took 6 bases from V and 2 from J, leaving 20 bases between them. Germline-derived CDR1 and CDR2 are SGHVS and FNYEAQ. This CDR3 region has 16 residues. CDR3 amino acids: CASSPSGGARTYEQYF. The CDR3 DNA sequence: TGTGCCAGCAGTCCCTCGGGCGGGGCGAGGACCTACGAGCAGTACTTC.

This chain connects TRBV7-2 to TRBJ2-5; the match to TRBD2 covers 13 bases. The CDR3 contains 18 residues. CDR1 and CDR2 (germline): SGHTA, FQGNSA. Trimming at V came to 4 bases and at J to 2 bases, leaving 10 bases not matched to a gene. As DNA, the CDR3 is TGTGCCAGCAGCTCCGGCATGACTAGCGGGGGGCAACAAGAGACCCAGTACTTC. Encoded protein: CASSSGMTSGGQQETQYF.

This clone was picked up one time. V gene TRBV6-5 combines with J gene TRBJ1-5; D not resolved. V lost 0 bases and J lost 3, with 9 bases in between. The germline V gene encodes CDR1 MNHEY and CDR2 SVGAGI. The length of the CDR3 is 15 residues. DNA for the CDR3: TGTGCCAGCAGTTACTCAAGCACGTACAATCAGCCCCAGCATTTT. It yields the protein CASSYSSTYNQPQHF.

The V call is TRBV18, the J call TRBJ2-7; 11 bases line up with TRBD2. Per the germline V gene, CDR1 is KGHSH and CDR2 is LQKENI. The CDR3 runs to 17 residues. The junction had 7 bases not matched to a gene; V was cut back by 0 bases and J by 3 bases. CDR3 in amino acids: CASSPPFLAGGNYEQYF. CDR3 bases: TGTGCCAGCTCACCACCCTTTCTAGCGGGAGGAAACTACGAGCAGTACTTC. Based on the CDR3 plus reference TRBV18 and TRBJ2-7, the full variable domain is NAGVMQNPRHLVRRRGQEARLRCSPMKGHSHVYWYRQLPEEGLKFMVYLQKENIIDESGMPKERFSAEFPKEGPSILRIQQVVRGDSAAYFCASSPPFLAGGNYEQYFGPGTRLTVT.

CDR3: CASCLGGSDTQYF. The CDR3 DNA reads TGTGCCAGCTGTCTCGGGGGGTCGGATACGCAGTATTTT. The chain joins TRBV5-6 to TRBJ2-3; 7 bases line up with TRBD2. J lost 6 bases, V lost 7 bases, and 8 bases had no gene match. The CDR3 covers 13 residues. Germline CDR1 and CDR2: SGHDT and YYEEEE.

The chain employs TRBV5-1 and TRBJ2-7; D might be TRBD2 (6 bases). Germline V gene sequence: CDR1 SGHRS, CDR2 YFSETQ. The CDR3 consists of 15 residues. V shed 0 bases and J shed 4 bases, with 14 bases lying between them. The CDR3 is CASSLDGSPRYEQYF. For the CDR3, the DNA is TGCGCCAGCAGCTTGGACGGGAGCCCCCGATACGAGCAGTACTTC.

The CDR3 sequence is CASSVPGLAGGGTGELFF. CDR3 DNA sequence: TGTGCCAGCAGTGTTCCGGGACTAGCGGGAGGAGGCACCGGGGAGCTGTTTTTT. V gene TRBV27 combines with J gene TRBJ2-2, with 15 bases fitting TRBD2. Per germline, CDR1 MNHEY and CDR2 SMNVEV (reference sequence). This CDR3 spans 18 amino acids. Trimming cost V 5 bases and J 4 bases; bases outside gene matches: 8.

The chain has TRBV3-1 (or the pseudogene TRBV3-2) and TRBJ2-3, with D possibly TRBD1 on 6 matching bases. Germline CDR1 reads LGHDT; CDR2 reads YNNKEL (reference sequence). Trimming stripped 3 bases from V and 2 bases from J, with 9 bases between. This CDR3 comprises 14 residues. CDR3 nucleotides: TGTGCCAGCAGCCAGAGGACAGTCACAGATACGCAGTATTTT. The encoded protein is CASSQRTVTDTQYF.

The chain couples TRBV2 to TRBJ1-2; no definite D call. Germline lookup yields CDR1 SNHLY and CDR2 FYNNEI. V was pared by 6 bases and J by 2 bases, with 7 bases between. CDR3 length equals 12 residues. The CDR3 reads CASRPENYGYTF. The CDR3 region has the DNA TGTGCCAGCAGACCGGAGAACTATGGCTACACCTTC.

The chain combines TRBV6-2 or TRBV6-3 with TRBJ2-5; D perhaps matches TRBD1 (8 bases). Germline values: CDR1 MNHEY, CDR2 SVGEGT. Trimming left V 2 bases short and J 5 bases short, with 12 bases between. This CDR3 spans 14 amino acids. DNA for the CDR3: TGTGCCAGCAGTTACGGACAGGGAGGGGAGACCCAGTACTTC. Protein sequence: CASSYGQGGETQYF.

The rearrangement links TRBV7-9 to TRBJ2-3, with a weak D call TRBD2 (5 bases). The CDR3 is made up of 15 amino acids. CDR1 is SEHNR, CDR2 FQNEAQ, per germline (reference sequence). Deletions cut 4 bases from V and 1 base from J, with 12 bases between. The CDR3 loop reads CASSSSYGGTDTQYF. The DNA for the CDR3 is TGTGCCAGCAGCTCCTCCTACGGGGGCACAGATACGCAGTATTTT.

CDR3 DNA sequence: TGCGCCAGCAGCTTCCTACAGGGGAACACTGAAGCTTTCTTT. It codes for CASSFLQGNTEAFF. The chain employs TRBV5-1 and TRBJ1-1; D perhaps matches TRBD1 (6 bases). CDR1 and CDR2 (germline): SGHRS, YFSETQ. The CDR3 is made up of 14 amino acids. The V end was cut by 2 bases, the J end by 1 base, with 9 bases between. The complete variable domain, with remaining parts taken from reference TRBV5-1 and TRBJ1-1, reads KAGVTQTPRYLIKTRGQQVTLSCSPISGHRSVSWYQQTPGQGLQFLFEYFSETQRNKGNFPGRFSGRQFSNSRSEMNVSTLELGDSALYLCASSFLQGNTEAFFGQGTRLTVV.

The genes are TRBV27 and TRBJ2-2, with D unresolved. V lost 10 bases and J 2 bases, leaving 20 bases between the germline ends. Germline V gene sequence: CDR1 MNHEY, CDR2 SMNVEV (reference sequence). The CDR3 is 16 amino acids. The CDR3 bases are TGTGCCACCAACACCCTGAAAACGTATAACACCGGGGAGCTGTTTTTT. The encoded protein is CATNTLKTYNTGELFF.

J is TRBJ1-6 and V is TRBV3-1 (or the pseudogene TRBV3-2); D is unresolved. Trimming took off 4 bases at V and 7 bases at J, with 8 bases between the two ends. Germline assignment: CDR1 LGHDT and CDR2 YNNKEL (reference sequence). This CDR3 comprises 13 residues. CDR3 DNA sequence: TGTGCCAGCAGCCTTTTTCTAAATTCACCCCTCCACTTT. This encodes CASSLFLNSPLHF.

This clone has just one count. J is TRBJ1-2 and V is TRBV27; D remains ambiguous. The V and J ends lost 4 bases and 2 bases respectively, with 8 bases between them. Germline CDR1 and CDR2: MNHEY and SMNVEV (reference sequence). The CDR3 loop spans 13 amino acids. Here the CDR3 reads CASSYTVNYGYTF. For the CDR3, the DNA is TGTGCCAGCAGTTACACAGTAAACTATGGCTACACCTTC.

This CDR3 reads CATTKDRLTDTQYF. In DNA, the CDR3 is TGTGCCACCACAAAGGACAGGCTCACAGATACGCAGTATTTT. The rearrangement joins TRBV24-1 to TRBJ2-3; 7 nucleotides align to TRBD1. The CDR3 extends over 14 amino acids. With 8 bases clipped from V and 2 bases from J, the junction kept 6 bases outside the gene matches. CDR1 is KGHDR and CDR2 is SFDVKD in the germline V gene.

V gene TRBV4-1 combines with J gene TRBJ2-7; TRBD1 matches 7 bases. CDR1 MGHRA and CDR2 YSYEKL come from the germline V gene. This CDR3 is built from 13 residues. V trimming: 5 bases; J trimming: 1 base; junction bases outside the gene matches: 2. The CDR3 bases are TGCGCCAGCAGCTGGGACAGTTCCTACGAGCAGTACTTC. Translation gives CASSWDSSYEQYF.

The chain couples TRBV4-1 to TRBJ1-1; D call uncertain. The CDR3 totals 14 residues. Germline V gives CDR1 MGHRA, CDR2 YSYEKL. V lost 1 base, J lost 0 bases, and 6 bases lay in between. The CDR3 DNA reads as TGCGCCAGCAGCCAAGTTAGCATGAACACTGAAGCTTTCTTT. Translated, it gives CASSQVSMNTEAFF.

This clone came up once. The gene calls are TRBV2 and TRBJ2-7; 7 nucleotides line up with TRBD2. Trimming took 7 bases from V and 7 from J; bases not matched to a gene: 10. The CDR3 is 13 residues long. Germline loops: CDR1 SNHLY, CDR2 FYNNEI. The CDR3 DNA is TGTGCCAGCACACTAGCGCGGGGTGGAGAGCAGTACTTC. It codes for CASTLARGGEQYF.

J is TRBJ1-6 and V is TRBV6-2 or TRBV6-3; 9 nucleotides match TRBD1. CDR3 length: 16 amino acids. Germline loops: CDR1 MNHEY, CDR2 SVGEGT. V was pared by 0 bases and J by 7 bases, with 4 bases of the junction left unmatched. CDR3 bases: TGTGCCAGCAGTTACTCTTTTGGACAGGGGAATTCACCCCTCCACTTT. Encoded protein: CASSYSFGQGNSPLHF.

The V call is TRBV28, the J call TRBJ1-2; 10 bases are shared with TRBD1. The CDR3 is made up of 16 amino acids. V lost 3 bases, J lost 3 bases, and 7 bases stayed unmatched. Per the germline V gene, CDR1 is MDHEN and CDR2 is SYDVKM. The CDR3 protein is CASSLGQGNKDYGYTF. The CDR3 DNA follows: TGTGCCAGCAGTTTGGGACAGGGGAACAAGGACTATGGCTACACCTTC.

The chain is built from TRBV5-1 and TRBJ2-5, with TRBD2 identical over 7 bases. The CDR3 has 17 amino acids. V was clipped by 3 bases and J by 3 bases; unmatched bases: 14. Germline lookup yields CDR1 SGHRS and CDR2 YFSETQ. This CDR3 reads CASSSSTARGGEETQYF. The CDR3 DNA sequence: TGCGCCAGCAGCTCCTCAACGGCGCGGGGAGGGGAAGAGACCCAGTACTTC.

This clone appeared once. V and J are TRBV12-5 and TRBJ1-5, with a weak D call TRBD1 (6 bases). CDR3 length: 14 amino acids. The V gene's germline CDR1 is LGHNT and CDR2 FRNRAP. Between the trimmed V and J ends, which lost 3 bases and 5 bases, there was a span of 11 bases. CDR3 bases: TGTGCTAGTGGTTTATCGGCAGGGGATCAGCCCCAGCATTTT. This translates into CASGLSAGDQPQHF.

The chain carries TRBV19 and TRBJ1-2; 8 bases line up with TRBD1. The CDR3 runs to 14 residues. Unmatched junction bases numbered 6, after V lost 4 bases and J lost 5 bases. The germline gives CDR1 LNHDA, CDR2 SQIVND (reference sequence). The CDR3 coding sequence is TGTGCCAGTAGTACTCCCCGGACAGGGTATGGCTACACCTTC. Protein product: CASSTPRTGYGYTF.

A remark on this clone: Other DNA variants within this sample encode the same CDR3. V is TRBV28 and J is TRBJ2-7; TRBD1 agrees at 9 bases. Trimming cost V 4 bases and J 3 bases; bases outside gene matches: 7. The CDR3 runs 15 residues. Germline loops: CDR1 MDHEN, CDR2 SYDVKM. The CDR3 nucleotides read TGTGCCAGCAGTTCCCCAGGGACAGGGCTCTACGAGCAGTACTTC. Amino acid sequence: CASSSPGTGLYEQYF. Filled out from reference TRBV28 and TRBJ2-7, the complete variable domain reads DVKVTQSSRYLVKRTGEKVFLECVQDMDHENMFWYRQDPGLGLRLIYFSYDVKMKEKGDIPEGYSVSREKKERFSLILESASTNQTSMYLCASSSPGTGLYEQYFGPGTRLTVT.

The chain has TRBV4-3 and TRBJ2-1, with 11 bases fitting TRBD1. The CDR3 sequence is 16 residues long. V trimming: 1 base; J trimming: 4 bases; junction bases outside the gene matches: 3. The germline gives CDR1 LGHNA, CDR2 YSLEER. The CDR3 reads CASSQAGTGGYNEQFF. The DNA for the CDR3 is TGCGCCAGCAGCCAAGCCGGGACAGGGGGATACAATGAGCAGTTCTTC.

CDR3 sequence: CASTLGWGGVAETQYF. The CDR3 bases are TGTGCCAGCACCCTTGGGTGGGGGGGGGTGGCAGAGACCCAGTACTTC. This sequence joins TRBV7-2 and TRBJ2-5, with TRBD2 matching 7 bases. This CDR3 has 16 residues. The germline V gene has CDR1 SGHTA and CDR2 FQGNSA. V was pared by 7 bases and J by 4 bases, with 15 bases of the junction left unmatched.